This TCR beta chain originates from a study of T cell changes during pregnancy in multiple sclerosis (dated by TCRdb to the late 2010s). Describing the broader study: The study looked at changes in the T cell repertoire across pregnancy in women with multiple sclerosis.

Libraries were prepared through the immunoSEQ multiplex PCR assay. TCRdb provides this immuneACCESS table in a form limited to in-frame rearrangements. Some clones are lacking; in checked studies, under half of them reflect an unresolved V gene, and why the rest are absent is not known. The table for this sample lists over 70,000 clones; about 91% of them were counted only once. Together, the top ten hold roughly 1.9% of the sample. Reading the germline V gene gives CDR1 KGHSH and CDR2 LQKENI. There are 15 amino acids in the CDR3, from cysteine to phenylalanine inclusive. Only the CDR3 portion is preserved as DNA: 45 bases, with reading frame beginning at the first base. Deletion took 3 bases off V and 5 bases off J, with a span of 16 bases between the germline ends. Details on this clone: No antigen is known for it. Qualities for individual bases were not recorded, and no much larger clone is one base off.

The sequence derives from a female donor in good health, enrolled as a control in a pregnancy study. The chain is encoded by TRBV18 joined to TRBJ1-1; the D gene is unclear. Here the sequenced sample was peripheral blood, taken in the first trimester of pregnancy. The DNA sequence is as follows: TGTGCCAGCTCACCCGCGGGAATCCTAGGGACTGAAGCTTTCTTT. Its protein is CASSPAGILGTEAFF. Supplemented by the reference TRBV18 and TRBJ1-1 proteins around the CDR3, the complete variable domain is NAGVMQNPRHLVRRRGQEARLRCSPMKGHSHVYWYRQLPEEGLKFMVYLQKENIIDESGMPKERFSAEFPKEGPSILRIQQVVRGDSAAYFCASSPAGILGTEAFFGQGTRLTVV.